The entry that follows covers one T cell receptor (beta chain) sequence. No antigen is known for it. Germline V CDR1 and CDR2: DFQATT, SNEGSKA (reference sequence). V shed 0 bases and J shed 5 bases, with 13 bases lying between them. CDR3 size: 14 residues. The source of the sample is a study of T cells in Graves' hyperthyroidism and ophthalmopathy. Authors of the study amplified TCR beta CDR3 regions from RNA transcripts. In the first-round RT-PCR of the TCR CDR3, the HTBI primer set was used. MiXCR, run by TCRdb on the multiplex PCR reads, gives a single entry per CDR3 protein. The sample contains a few hundred thousand distinct CDR3 sequences, about 46% of which appear only once. Uncontrolled infection, other autoimmune disease, pregnancy or lactation barred patients from enrollment. In making diagnoses, clinical symptoms, serum thyroxine and TRAb, thyroid ultrasound and orbital computed tomography were all used.

Whole-study results and caveats: Ophthalmopathy, which appeared later, was predicted by the model a median about 6 months before onset. Most expanded thyroid clonotypes above 0.001 also appeared in blood.

Sequencing was carried out using peripheral blood or thyroid tissue (not recorded which). V and J are TRBV20-1 and TRBJ2-5, with D possibly being TRBD1 (6 bases). The clonotype was recovered from an adult woman with Graves' disease, either hyperthyroidism or ophthalmopathy (not recorded which). The CDR3 nucleotides read TGCAGTGCTAGAGATCCCAGGGGTGGGGAGACCCAGTACTTC. This sequence encodes CSARDPRGGETQYF.